The 18 T cell receptor beta chains presented below share a single source sample, sequenced in a study of T cells in Graves' hyperthyroidism and ophthalmopathy. RNA transcripts were the template for amplifying TCR beta CDR3 regions. HTBI primers were employed in a first-round RT-PCR of the TCR CDR3. MiXCR was run by TCRdb on the multiplex PCR reads, yielding one entry per CDR3 protein. The data contain 500,000 to 800,000 distinct CDR3 sequences, approximately 14% of them singletons. Sample: blood. Every receptor here comes from a woman in her forties or fifties with Graves' ophthalmopathy.

This clonotype was counted a few times. This sequence joins TRBV7-9 and TRBJ1-5, with 8 nucleotides matching TRBD1. Germline trimming cut 4 bases from V and 9 bases from J; bases unmatched to any gene: 8. Germline V lookup: CDR1 SEHNR, CDR2 FQNEAQ (reference sequence). This CDR3 region has 14 residues. The CDR3 DNA sequence: TGTGCCAGCAGCTCCCAGGGGGCCTCAGTGCCCCAGCATTTT. Its protein is CASSSQGASVPQHF.

This chain joins TRBV5-1 and TRBJ1-1; tentative D call: TRBD1 (6 bases). The CDR3 covers 14 residues. CDR1 and CDR2 (germline): SGHRS, YFSETQ. V was clipped by 4 bases and J by 6 bases, with 16 bases between them. In nucleotides, the CDR3 is TGCGCCAGCAGCCCCCCGACAGGCCGGGCTGAAGCTTTCTTT. Translated, it gives CASSPPTGRAEAFF. Full variable domain (remainder filled in from reference TRBV5-1 and TRBJ1-1): KAGVTQTPRYLIKTRGQQVTLSCSPISGHRSVSWYQQTPGQGLQFLFEYFSETQRNKGNFPGRFSGRQFSNSRSEMNVSTLELGDSALYLCASSPPTGRAEAFFGQGTRLTVV.

The chain links TRBV4-2 to TRBJ1-1; D is ambiguous. V shed 3 bases and J shed 1 base, with 18 bases lying between them. Germline loops: CDR1 LGHNA, CDR2 YNFKEQ. The CDR3 totals 17 residues. The CDR3 DNA is TGTGCCAGCAGCCAGATTCAGGATTCGTACAGGAACACTGAAGCTTTCTTT. This codes for CASSQIQDSYRNTEAFF.

This clonotype was observed a handful of times. The rearrangement joins TRBV11-3 to TRBJ2-2; tentatively, D is TRBD1 (6 bases). This CDR3 is 14 amino acids long. From germline, CDR1 is SGHNT and CDR2 YENEEA. The V and J ends lost 1 base and 7 bases respectively, with 10 bases between them. Written as DNA, the CDR3 is TGTGCCAGCAGCTTAGGAACAGGGATCGGGGAGCTGTTTTTT. Translation gives CASSLGTGIGELFF.

The gene calls are TRBV14 and TRBJ1-2; D not certain. The germline V gene encodes CDR1 SGHDN and CDR2 FVKESK. CDR3 length equals 13 residues. Trimming pared 4 bases from V and 3 bases from J, leaving 9 bases between. In DNA form, the CDR3 reads TGTGCCAGCAGCCCCTCGGATTACTATGGCTACACCTTC. It encodes CASSPSDYYGYTF.

This clonotype was detected many times. This rearrangement joins TRBV29-1 to TRBJ1-2, with 10 bases that match TRBD1. Trimming took 1 base from V and 6 from J; bases not matched to a gene: 2. The V gene's germline CDR1 is SQVTM and CDR2 ANQGSEA. The CDR3 has 13 amino acids. CDR3: CSVEGGTGDGYTF. As DNA, the CDR3 is TGCAGCGTTGAAGGGGGGACAGGGGATGGCTACACCTTC.

Concerning this clonotype itself: With a much larger clone just one base away, this may be a read error. This sequence joins TRBV11-2 and TRBJ1-1; a weak D match, TRBD1 (6 bases). Germline assignment: CDR1 SGHAT and CDR2 FQNNGV. There are 14 residues in the CDR3. Trimming cost V 6 bases and J 5 bases, with 16 bases left between them. The CDR3 DNA sequence: TGTGCCAGCAGTTTGGACAGTGAGGTGACTGAAGCTTTCTTT. Its translation: CASSLDSEVTEAFF.

This clonotype was counted many times. The chain links TRBV12-3 or TRBV12-4 to TRBJ1-1; TRBD1 might be the D (5 bases). The CDR3 loop spans 12 amino acids. V lost 6 bases, J lost 9 bases, and 14 bases lay in between. The CDR3 DNA is TGTGCCAGCAGCCCCGGGGGGGGGAAAGCTTTCTTT. Amino acid sequence: CASSPGGGKAFF.

This clonotype was seen a handful of times. The chain couples TRBV27 to TRBJ2-7; no clear D gene. This CDR3 has 12 amino acids. V was clipped by 5 bases and J by 0 bases, with 5 bases between them. Germline V CDR1 and CDR2: MNHEY, SMNVEV (reference sequence). The CDR3 loop reads CASSAPSYEQYF. The DNA for the CDR3 is TGTGCCAGCAGTGCCCCCTCCTACGAGCAGTACTTC.

Comment on this clonotype: Possible read error: a much larger clone is one base away. The chain uses TRBV2 and TRBJ2-7; 12 positions match TRBD2. This CDR3 region has 15 residues. After removal of 5 bases from V and 7 bases from J, the junction contained 9 bases not matched to a gene. From germline, CDR1 is SNHLY and CDR2 FYNNEI. CDR3 sequence: CASSSWTSGTDEQYF. DNA for the CDR3: TGTGCCAGCAGTTCCTGGACTAGCGGGACGGATGAGCAGTACTTC. The variable domain in full, completed from reference TRBV2 and TRBJ2-7, reads EPEVTQTPSHQVTQMGQEVILRCVPISNHLYFYWYRQILGQKVEFLVSFYNNEISEKSEIFDDQFSVERPDGSNFTLKIRSTKLEDSAMYFCASSSWTSGTDEQYFGPGTRLTVT.

This clonotype has a handful of counts. The genes are TRBV7-9 and TRBJ2-5; possible D gene TRBD2, 6 bases. V lost 6 bases, J lost 5 bases, and 31 bases lay in between. CDR3 size: 19 residues. CDR1 SEHNR and CDR2 FQNEAQ come from the germline V gene (reference sequence). The CDR3 nucleotides read TGTGCCAGCAGTTTTCCAACCCCCACGGGAGCCCAGGACGGGGAGACCCAGTACTTC. This codes for CASSFPTPTGAQDGETQYF.

Points on this clonotype: Being one base from a much bigger clone, this may be a read error. The chain links TRBV5-5 to TRBJ2-2, with 8 bases identical to TRBD1. CDR3 length: 15 residues. Germline CDR1 reads SGHKS; CDR2 reads YYEKEE (reference sequence). The CDR3 sequence is CASSPIPGGSGEPFF. The CDR3, as DNA: TGTGCCAGCAGCCCCATTCCAGGGGGCTCCGGGGAGCCGTTTTTT. The full variable domain, completed using reference TRBV5-5 and TRBJ2-2, is DAGVTQSPTHLIKTRGQQVTLRCSPISGHKSVSWYQQVLGQGPQFIFQYYEKEERGRGNFPDRFSARQFPNYSSELNVNALLLGDSALYLCASSPIPGGSGEPFFGEGSRLTVL.

As to this clonotype: A much more abundant neighbour one base away suggests this may be a read error. The chain carries TRBV7-2 and TRBJ1-2; D possibly corresponds to TRBD1 (6 bases). Germline CDR1 and CDR2: SGHTA and FQGNSA. V was shortened by 0 bases and J by 6 bases, with 14 bases between the two germline ends. The CDR3 totals 15 residues. CDR3 nucleotide sequence: TGTGCCAGCAGCTTAGCTCTACAGGGATTCCATGGCTACACCTTC. Amino acid sequence: CASSLALQGFHGYTF.

This clonotype was seen at least ten times. The V call is TRBV20-1, the J call TRBJ2-6; 7 bases fit TRBD1. V was clipped by 0 bases and J by 0 bases; unmatched bases: 14. The CDR3 is 20 residues long. The germline CDR1 and CDR2 sequences are DFQATT and SNEGSKA (reference sequence). The CDR3 reads CSARDVSKTGFGSGANVLTF. CDR3 sequence (DNA): TGCAGTGCTAGAGATGTCTCTAAGACAGGGTTTGGCTCTGGGGCCAACGTCCTGACTTTC.

The chain recombines TRBV6-2 or TRBV6-3 with TRBJ2-5; D gene ambiguous. The V gene's germline CDR1 is MNHEY and CDR2 SVGEGT. The length of the CDR3 is 16 residues. Trimming took off 0 bases at V and 5 bases at J, with 16 bases between the two ends. The CDR3 coding sequence is TGTGCCAGCAGTTACTCGAGCCCTATACGCGCCGAGACCCAGTACTTC. This encodes CASSYSSPIRAETQYF.

This clonotype was counted many times. The chain couples TRBV29-1 to TRBJ1-2; D is uncertain. With 5 bases removed from V and 6 bases from J, the gap between germline ends came to 19 bases. Germline V gene sequence: CDR1 SQVTM, CDR2 ANQGSEA. The CDR3 runs to 14 residues. In DNA, the CDR3 is TGCAGCGTTAAGAAGGACGCCTATGAGGATGGCTACACCTTC. Protein sequence: CSVKKDAYEDGYTF. The variable domain in full, with the rest retrieved from reference TRBV29-1 and TRBJ1-2, is SAVISQKPSRDICQRGTSLTIQCQVDSQVTMMFWYRQQPGQSLTLIATANQGSEATYESGFVIDKFPISRPNLTFSTLTVSNMSPEDSSIYLCSVKKDAYEDGYTFGSGTRLTVV.

The V gene is TRBV2, the J gene TRBJ2-3; D is uncertain. CDR3 length: 15 amino acids. V shed 0 bases and J shed 2 bases, with 9 bases lying between them. The germline CDR1 and CDR2 sequences are SNHLY and FYNNEI. The CDR3 region has the DNA TGTGCCAGCAGTGAAGCGCGTCAGGACACAGATACGCAGTATTTT. Its translation is CASSEARQDTDTQYF.

This clonotype turned up a few times. The chain carries TRBV7-8 and TRBJ2-1, with TRBD1 matching 7 bases. V lost 8 bases, J lost 6 bases, and 10 bases stayed unmatched. CDR3 length: 14 amino acids. The V gene's germline CDR1 is SGHVS and CDR2 FQNEAQ. This CDR3 is CASGRQGLSNEQFF. CDR3 DNA sequence: TGTGCCAGCGGCCGACAGGGCTTATCCAATGAGCAGTTCTTC.